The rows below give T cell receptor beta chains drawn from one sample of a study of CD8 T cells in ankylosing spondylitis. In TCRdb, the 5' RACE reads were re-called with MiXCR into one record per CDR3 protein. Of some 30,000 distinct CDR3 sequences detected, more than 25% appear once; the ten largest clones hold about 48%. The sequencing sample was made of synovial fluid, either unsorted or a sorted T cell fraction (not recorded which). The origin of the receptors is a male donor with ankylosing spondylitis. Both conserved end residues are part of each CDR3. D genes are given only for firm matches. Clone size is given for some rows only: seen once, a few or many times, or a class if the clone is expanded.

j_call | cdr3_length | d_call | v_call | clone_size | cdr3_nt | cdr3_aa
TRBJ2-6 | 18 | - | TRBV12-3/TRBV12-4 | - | TGTGCCAGCAGTCTCTCCGGGACGGAGGGATCTGGGGCCAACGTCCTGACTTTC | CASSLSGTEGSGANVLTF
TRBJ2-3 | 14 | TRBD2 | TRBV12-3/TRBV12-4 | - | TGTGCCAGCAGCCCACTAGCGCCCACAGATACGCAGTATTTT | CASSPLAPTDTQYF
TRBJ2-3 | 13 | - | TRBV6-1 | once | TGTGCCAGCACCAGGGAGGAGACAGATACGCAGTATTTT | CASTREETDTQYF
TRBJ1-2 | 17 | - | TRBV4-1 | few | TGCGCCAGCAGCCAAGTAGGAGCCTACTCTCTGGAGTATGGCTACACCTTC | CASSQVGAYSLEYGYTF
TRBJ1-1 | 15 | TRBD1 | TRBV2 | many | TGTGCCAGCAGTATTCGTACAGGGGCGAACACTGAAGCTTTCTTT | CASSIRTGANTEAFF
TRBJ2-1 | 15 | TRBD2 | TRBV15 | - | TGTGCCACCAGCAGAGGGGAGGGCTCCTACAATGAGCAGTTCTTC | CATSRGEGSYNEQFF
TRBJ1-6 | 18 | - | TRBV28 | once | TGTGCCAGCAGTTCCCCGGCTTCGTCGTCCTCCTATAATTCACCCCTCCACTTT | CASSSPASSSSYNSPLHF
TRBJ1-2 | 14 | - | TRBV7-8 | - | TGTGCCAGCAGCTTAGAAGTTCCCTGGGCTGGCTACACCTTC | CASSLEVPWAGYTF
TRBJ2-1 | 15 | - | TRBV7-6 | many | TGTGCCAGCAGCTTAGGGGAATCTCGGTACAATGAGCAGTTCTTC | CASSLGESRYNEQFF
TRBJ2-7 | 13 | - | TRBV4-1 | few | TGCGCCAGCAGCCAGGAGACAGTCTACGAGCAGTACTTC | CASSQETVYEQYF
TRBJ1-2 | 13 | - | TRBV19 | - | TGTGCCAGTTCACAAGGCAGACCCTATGGCTACACCTTC | CASSQGRPYGYTF
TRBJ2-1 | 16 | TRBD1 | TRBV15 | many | TGTGCCACCAGCAGAGATGCAGACAGGGGGCTGATTGAGCAGTTCTTC | CATSRDADRGLIEQFF
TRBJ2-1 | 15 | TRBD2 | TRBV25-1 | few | TGTGCCAGCAGTGATCCACTAGCGGGCGTCAATGAGCAGTTCTTC | CASSDPLAGVNEQFF
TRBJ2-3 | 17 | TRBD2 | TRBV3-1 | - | TGTGCCAGCAGCCAACCTAGCGGGAGACGGAGCACAGATACGCAGTATTTT | CASSQPSGRRSTDTQYF
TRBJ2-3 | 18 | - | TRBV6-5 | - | TGTGCCAGCAGTTACCCCGATCTGTCCGGACCTGGCACAGATACGCAGTATTTT | CASSYPDLSGPGTDTQYF
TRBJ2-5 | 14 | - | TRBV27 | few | TGTGCCACCAGCAGCGAAGGGTTCCAAGAGACCCAGTACTTC | CATSSEGFQETQYF
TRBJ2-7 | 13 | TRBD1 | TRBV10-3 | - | TGTGCCACCGGACAGGGGGACTCTTACGAGCAGTACTTC | CATGQGDSYEQYF
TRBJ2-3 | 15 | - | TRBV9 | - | TGTGCCAGCACCCCCCAGCGGCCGGGCACAGATACGCAGTATTTT | CASTPQRPGTDTQYF
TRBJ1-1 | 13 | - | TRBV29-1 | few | TGCAGCGTCCCGTGGGGGGCGAACACTGAAGCTTTCTTT | CSVPWGANTEAFF
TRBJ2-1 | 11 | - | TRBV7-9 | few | TGTGCCAGCAGCCCTACAATCGAGCAGTTCTTC | CASSPTIEQFF
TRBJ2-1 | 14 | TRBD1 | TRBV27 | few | TGTGCCAGCAGGCAGGGGGCCCCCCTCAATGAGCAGTTCTTC | CASRQGAPLNEQFF
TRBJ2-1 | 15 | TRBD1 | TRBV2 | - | TGTGCCAGCAGGGAGGGGACAGGGGCTAGCAATGAGCAGTTCTTC | CASREGTGASNEQFF
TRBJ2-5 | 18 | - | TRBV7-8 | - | TGTGCCAGCAGCTTAGAAGACCCGACCCGGGGGTCCCAAGAGACCCAGTACTTC | CASSLEDPTRGSQETQYF
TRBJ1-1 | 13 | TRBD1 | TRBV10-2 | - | TGCGCCAGCAATGGACAGGGGGGCACTGAAGCTTTCTTT | CASNGQGGTEAFF
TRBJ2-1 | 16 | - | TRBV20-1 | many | TGCAGTGCTAGAGAGAGGAGGACCCAAGGCTACAATGAGCAGTTCTTC | CSARERRTQGYNEQFF
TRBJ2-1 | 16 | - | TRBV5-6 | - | TGTGCCAGCAGCTTGGGTCGGACAGACTCCTACAATGAGCAGTTCTTC | CASSLGRTDSYNEQFF
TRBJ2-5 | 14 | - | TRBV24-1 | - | TGTGCCACCAGTGATTTCCCAGGGCAAGAGACCCAGTACTTC | CATSDFPGQETQYF
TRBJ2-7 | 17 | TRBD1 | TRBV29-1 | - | TGCAGCGGCATGGGTGAATCCGGGACAGGGGGCAACTACGAGCAGTACTTC | CSGMGESGTGGNYEQYF
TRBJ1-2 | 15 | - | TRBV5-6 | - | TGTGCCAGCAGCCAGACCACAGATTTAGGCTATGGCTACACCTTC | CASSQTTDLGYGYTF
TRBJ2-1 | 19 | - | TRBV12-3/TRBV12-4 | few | TGTGCCCGCAGTACACCAATGGGCGGGCGCATGAGCTCCTACAATGAGCAGTTCTTC | CARSTPMGGRMSSYNEQFF
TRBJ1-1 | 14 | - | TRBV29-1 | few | TGCAGCGTTGTAGCGGGAGGAAAGAACACTGAAGCTTTCTTT | CSVVAGGKNTEAFF
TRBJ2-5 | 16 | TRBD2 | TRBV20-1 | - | TGCAGTGCTAGACCCCAAGTACTAGCGGGAGTAGAGACCCAGTACTTC | CSARPQVLAGVETQYF
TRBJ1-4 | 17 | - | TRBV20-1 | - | TGCAGTGCTAGGAATCCGTACAGCCTGGCGACTAATGAAAAACTGTTTTTT | CSARNPYSLATNEKLFF
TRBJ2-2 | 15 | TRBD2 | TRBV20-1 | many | TGCAGTGCTAGAGATCTAGCGGAGAACACCGGGGAGCTGTTTTTT | CSARDLAENTGELFF
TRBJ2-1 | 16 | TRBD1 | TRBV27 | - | TGTGCCAGCAGTTCCGAGGGGGCTGGCTCCTACAATGAGCAGTTCTTC | CASSSEGAGSYNEQFF
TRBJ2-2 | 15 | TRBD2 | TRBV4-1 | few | TGCGCCAGCAGCAAGGGACTAGCGGGAACCGGGGAGCTGTTTTTT | CASSKGLAGTGELFF
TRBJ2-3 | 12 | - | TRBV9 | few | TGTGCCAGCAGGGGATCCACAGATACGCAGTATTTT | CASRGSTDTQYF
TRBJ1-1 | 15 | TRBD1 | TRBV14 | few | TGTGCCAGCAGCCTCTCCAGGGGGGAGAACACTGAAGCTTTCTTT | CASSLSRGENTEAFF
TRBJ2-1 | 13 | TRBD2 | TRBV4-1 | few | TGCGCCAGCAGCCAAGACCCCGGGGGGGTGCCCTTCTTC | CASSQDPGGVPFF
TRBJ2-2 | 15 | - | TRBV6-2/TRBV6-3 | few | TGTGCCAGCAGCCCCGGAGTAAGACTAACCGGGGAGCTGTTTTTT | CASSPGVRLTGELFF